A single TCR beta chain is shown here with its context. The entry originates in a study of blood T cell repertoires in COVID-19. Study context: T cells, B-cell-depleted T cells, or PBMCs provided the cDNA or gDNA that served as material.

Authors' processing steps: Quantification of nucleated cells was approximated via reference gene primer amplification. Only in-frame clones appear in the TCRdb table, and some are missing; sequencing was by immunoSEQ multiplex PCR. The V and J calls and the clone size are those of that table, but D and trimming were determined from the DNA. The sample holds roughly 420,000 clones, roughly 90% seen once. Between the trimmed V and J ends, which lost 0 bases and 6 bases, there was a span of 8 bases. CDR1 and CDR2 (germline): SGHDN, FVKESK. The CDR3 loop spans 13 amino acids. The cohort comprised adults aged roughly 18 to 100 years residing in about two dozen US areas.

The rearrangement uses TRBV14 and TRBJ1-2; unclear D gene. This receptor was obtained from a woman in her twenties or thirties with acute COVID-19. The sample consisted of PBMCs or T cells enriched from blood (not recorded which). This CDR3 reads CASSQDLKNGYTF. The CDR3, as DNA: TGTGCCAGCAGCCAAGATCTAAAAAATGGCTACACCTTC.